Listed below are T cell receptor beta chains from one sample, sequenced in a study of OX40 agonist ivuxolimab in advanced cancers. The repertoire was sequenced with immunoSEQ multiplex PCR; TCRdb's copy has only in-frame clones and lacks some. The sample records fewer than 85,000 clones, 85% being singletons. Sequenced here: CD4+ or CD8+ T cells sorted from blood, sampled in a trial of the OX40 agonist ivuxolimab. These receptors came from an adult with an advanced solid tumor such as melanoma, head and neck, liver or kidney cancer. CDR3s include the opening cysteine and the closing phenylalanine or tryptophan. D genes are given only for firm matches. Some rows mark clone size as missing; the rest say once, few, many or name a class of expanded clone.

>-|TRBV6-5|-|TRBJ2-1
CASSYRGVPYNEQFF
TGTGCCAGCAGTTACAGAGGGGTTCCCTACAATGAGCAGTTCTTC
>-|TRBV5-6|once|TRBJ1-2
CASSQDMAYGYTF
TGTGCCAGCAGTCAGGACATGGCCTATGGCTACACCTTC
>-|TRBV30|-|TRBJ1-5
CAWSGKSNQPQHF
TGTGCCTGGAGTGGGAAGAGTAATCAGCCCCAGCATTTT
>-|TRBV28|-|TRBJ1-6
CASSLGGSYNSPLHF
TGTGCCAGCAGTTTGGGGGGTTCCTATAATTCACCCCTCCACTTT
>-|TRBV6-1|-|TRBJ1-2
CASSSRRTANYGYTF
TGTGCCAGCAGCTCAAGACGGACAGCTAACTATGGCTACACCTTC
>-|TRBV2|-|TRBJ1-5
CASRGYSNQPQHF
TGTGCCAGCAGGGGTTATAGCAATCAGCCCCAGCATTTT
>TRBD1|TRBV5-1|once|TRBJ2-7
CASSHSTGAGEQYF
TGCGCCAGCAGTCACTCGACAGGGGCGGGGGAGCAGTACTTC
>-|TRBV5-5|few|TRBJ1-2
CASSPLVGVPYGYTF
TGTGCCAGCAGCCCCCTGGTGGGGGTCCCCTATGGCTACACCTTC
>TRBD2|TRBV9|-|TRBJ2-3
CASSSRTSVSTDTQYF
TGTGCCAGCAGCTCCCGGACTAGCGTTAGCACAGATACGCAGTATTTT
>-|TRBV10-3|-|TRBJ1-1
CATGPGETEAFF
TGTGCCACCGGGCCAGGGGAAACTGAAGCTTTCTTT
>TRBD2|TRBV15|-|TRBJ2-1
CATSRERRASGYRVSQFF
TGTGCCACCAGCAGAGAAAGGAGGGCTAGCGGCTATCGGGTTTCGCAGTTCTTC
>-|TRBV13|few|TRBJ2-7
CASSLGGDEQYF
TGTGCCAGCAGCTTAGGAGGGGACGAGCAGTACTTC
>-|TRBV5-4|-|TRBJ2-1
CASSPWTANEQFF
TGTGCCAGCAGCCCCTGGACGGCGAATGAGCAGTTCTTC
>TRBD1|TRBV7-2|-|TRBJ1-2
CASSFLGDRLPVYGYTF
TGTGCCAGCAGCTTCCTAGGGGACAGATTGCCTGTCTATGGCTACACCTTC
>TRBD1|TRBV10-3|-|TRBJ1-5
CAISESTTGINQPQHF
TGTGCCATCAGTGAGTCGACGACAGGGATTAATCAGCCCCAGCATTTT
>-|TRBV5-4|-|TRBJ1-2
CASSLTVSNGYTF
TGTGCCAGCAGCCTTACAGTTAGTAATGGCTACACCTTC
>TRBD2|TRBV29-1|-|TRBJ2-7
CSGAGLGGEQYF
TGCAGCGGAGCGGGACTGGGGGGCGAGCAGTACTTC
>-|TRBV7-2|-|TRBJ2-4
CASSFSGVGNIQYF
TGTGCCAGCAGCTTCTCAGGGGTGGGAAACATTCAGTACTTC
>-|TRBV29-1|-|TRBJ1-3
CSVGVGALPGNTIYF
TGCAGCGTTGGGGTGGGGGCATTGCCTGGAAACACCATATATTTT
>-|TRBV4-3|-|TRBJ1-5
CASSQGLAYNQPQHF
TGCGCCAGCAGCCAGGGTTTAGCGTACAATCAGCCCCAGCATTTT
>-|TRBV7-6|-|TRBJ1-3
CASSQTDSGNTIYF
TGTGCCAGCAGCCAGACTGACTCTGGAAACACCATATATTTT
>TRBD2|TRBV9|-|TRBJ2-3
CASSISGNTDTQYF
TGTGCCAGCAGCATTAGCGGGAACACAGATACGCAGTATTTT
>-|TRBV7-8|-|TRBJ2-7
CASSLDGTLQQYF
TGTGCCAGCAGCTTAGATGGGACTCTACAGCAGTACTTC
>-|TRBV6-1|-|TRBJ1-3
CAGRDTAGNTIYF
TGTGCCGGCCGGGACACTGCTGGGAACACCATATATTTT
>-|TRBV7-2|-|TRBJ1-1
CASSSRGGEAFF
TGTGCCAGCAGCTCCCGGGGGGGTGAAGCTTTCTTT
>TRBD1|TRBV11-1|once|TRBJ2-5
CASSAGTGEVETQYF
TGTGCCAGCAGCGCCGGAACAGGGGAAGTGGAGACCCAGTACTTC
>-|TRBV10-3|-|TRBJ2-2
CAISELIGPGELFF
TGTGCCATCAGTGAGTTGATAGGCCCCGGGGAGCTGTTTTTT
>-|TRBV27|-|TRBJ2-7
CASSSGTVPYEQYF
TGTGCCAGCAGTTCGGGGACCGTCCCTTACGAGCAGTACTTC
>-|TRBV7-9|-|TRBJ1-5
CASSLAGGGNQPQHF
TGTGCCAGCAGCTTAGCAGGGGGGGGCAATCAGCCCCAGCATTTT
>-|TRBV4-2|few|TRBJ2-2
CASSQDVRTGELFF
TGTGCCAGCAGCCAAGATGTGCGGACCGGGGAGCTGTTTTTT
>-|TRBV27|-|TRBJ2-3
CASSLRGDTQYF
TGTGCCAGCAGTTTAAGGGGAGATACGCAGTATTTT
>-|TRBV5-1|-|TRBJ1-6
CASSLDDSGAGSPLHF
TGCGCCAGCAGCTTGGATGATTCGGGCGCGGGTTCACCCCTCCACTTT
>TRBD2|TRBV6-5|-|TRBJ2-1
CASSRGLAGERFF
TGTGCCAGCAGTCGGGGACTAGCGGGAGAACGGTTCTTC
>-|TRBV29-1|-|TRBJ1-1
CSVAFSRRSNTEAFF
TGCAGCGTTGCCTTCTCGAGACGCTCGAACACTGAAGCTTTCTTT
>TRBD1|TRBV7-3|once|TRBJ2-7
CASSSDRGQENEQYF
TGTGCCAGCAGCTCCGACAGGGGGCAAGAAAACGAGCAGTACTTC
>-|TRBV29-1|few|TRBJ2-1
CSAPGGGGNNNEQFF
TGCAGCGCCCCCGGAGGGGGGGGGAATAACAATGAGCAGTTCTTC